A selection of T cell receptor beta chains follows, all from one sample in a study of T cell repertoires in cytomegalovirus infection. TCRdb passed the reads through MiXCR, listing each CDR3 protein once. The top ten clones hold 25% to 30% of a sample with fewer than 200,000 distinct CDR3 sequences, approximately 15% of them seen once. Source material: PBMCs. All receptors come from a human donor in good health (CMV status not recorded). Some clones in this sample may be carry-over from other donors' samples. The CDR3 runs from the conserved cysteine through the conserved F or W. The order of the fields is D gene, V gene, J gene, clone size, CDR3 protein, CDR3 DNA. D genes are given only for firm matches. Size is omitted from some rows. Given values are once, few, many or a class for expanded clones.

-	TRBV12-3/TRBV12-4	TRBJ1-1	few	CASSDWTANTEAFF	TGTGCCAGCAGTGATTGGACGGCGAACACTGAAGCTTTCTTT
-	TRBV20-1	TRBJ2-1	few	CSARAGENSYNEQFF	TGCAGTGCTAGAGCAGGGGAGAATTCCTACAATGAGCAGTTCTTC
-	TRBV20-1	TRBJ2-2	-	CSARPPVANTGELFF	TGCAGTGCTAGACCCCCCGTAGCGAACACCGGGGAGCTGTTTTTT
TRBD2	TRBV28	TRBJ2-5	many	CASRNIGLAGEKETQYF	TGTGCCAGCAGGAACATCGGACTAGCGGGAGAAAAGGAGACCCAGTACTTC
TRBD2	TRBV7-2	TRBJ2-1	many	CASSSPLAGGLYNEQFF	TGTGCCAGCAGCTCCCCACTAGCGGGAGGCCTCTACAATGAGCAGTTCTTC
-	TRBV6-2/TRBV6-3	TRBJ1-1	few	CASSYEGFEAFF	TGTGCCAGCAGTTACGAGGGCTTTGAAGCTTTCTTT
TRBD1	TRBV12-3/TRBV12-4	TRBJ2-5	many	CASRRTGGEETQYF	TGTGCCAGCAGGCGGACAGGGGGCGAAGAGACCCAGTACTTC
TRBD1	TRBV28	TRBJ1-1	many	CASRQTGGGTEAFF	TGTGCCAGCAGACAGACAGGGGGTGGCACTGAAGCTTTCTTT
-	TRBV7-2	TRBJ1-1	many	CASSLVPQSEAFF	TGTGCCAGCAGCTTAGTCCCGCAGTCTGAAGCTTTCTTT
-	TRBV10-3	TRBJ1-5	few	CAISEAGRNNQPQHF	TGTGCCATCAGTGAAGCGGGACGGAACAATCAGCCCCAGCATTTT
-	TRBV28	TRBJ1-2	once	CASTPGQYGYTF	TGTGCCAGCACCCCAGGACAGTATGGCTACACCTTC
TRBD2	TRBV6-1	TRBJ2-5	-	CASRVRASGRAEETQYF	TGTGCCAGCAGAGTGAGGGCTAGCGGGAGGGCCGAGGAGACCCAGTACTTC
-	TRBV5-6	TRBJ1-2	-	CASSLVGRAPEYGYTF	TGTGCCAGCAGCTTGGTAGGCAGGGCCCCGGAGTATGGCTACACCTTC
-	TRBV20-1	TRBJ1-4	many	CSAKQASEAAKLFF	TGCAGTGCGAAGCAAGCGAGTGAGGCTGCAAAACTGTTTTTT
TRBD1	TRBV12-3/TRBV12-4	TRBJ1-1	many	CASRKGAVTEAFF	TGTGCCAGCAGAAAGGGGGCAGTGACTGAAGCTTTCTTT
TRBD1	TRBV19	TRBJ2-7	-	CASSIRGTGDDEQYF	TGTGCCAGTAGTATACGAGGGACAGGGGATGACGAGCAGTACTTC
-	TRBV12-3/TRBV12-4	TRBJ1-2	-	CASSPGWGAYGYTF	TGTGCCAGCAGCCCGGGGTGGGGGGCCTATGGCTACACCTTC
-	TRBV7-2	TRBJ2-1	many	CASSLDVRGPALF	TGTGCCAGCAGCTTAGATGTGCGGGGCCCCGCACTCTTC
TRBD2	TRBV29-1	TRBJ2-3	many	CSVVLAGEVTDTQYF	TGCAGCGTTGTATTGGCGGGGGAAGTCACAGATACGCAGTATTTT
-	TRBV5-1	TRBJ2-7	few	CASSLTDLNEQYF	TGCGCCAGCAGCCTCACCGATCTGAACGAGCAGTACTTC
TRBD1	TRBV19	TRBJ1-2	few	CASTPGQKVVDGYTF	TGTGCCAGCACCCCGGGACAGAAGGTAGTGGACGGCTACACCTTC
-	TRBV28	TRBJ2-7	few	CASSSYSYEQYF	TGTGCCAGCAGTTCTTACAGCTACGAGCAGTACTTC
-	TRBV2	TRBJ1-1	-	CASSTSRARKNTEAFF	TGTGCCAGCAGCACTAGCAGAGCGAGAAAGAACACTGAAGCTTTCTTT
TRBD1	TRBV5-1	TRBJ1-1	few	CASSTRRTGNTEAFF	TGCGCCAGCAGCACACGGAGGACAGGCAACACTGAAGCTTTCTTT
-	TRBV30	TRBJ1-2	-	CVWSVVKGSNYGYTF	TGTGTCTGGAGTGTTGTCAAGGGCTCTAACTATGGCTACACCTTC
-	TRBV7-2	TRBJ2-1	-	CASSLRVLLNEQFF	TGTGCCAGCAGCCTCCGGGTCTTACTCAATGAGCAGTTCTTC
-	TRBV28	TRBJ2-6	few	CASSPIDRRAGANVLTF	TGTGCCAGCAGTCCGATAGACAGGAGAGCTGGGGCCAACGTCCTGACTTTC
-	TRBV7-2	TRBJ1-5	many	CASSLVWLGGNQPQHF	TGTGCCAGCAGCTTAGTGTGGCTTGGCGGCAATCAGCCCCAGCATTTT
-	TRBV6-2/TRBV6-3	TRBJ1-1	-	CASRTGGSAEAFF	TGTGCCAGCAGAACCGGGGGGTCGGCTGAAGCTTTCTTT
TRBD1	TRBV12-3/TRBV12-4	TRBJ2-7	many	CASSLNRGSYEQYF	TGTGCCAGCAGTTTAAACAGGGGGAGCTACGAGCAGTACTTC
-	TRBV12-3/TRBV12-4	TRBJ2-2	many	CASGVTGTYTGELFF	TGTGCCAGCGGGGTTACGGGGACCTACACCGGGGAGCTGTTTTTT
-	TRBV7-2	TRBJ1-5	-	CASSPPGISNQPQHF	TGTGCCAGCAGCCCCCCAGGGATTAGCAATCAGCCCCAGCATTTT